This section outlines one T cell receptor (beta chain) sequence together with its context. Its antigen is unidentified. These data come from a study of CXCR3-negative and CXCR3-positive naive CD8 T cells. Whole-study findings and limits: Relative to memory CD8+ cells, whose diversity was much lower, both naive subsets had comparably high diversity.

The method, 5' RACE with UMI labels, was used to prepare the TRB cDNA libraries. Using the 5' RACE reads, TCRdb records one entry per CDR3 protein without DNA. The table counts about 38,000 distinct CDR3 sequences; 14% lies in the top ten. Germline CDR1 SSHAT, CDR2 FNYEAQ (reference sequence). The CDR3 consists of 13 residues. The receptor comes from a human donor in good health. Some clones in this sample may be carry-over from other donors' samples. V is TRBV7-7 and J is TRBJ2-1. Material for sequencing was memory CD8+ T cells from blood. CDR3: CASSFSQHNEQFF.